This T cell receptor (beta chain) was observed in a study of T-cell reconstitution after alpha-beta-depleted transplantation in children. As it was prepared, the TCRbeta library received unique molecular identifiers. TCRdb redid the calling of the PCR reads with MiXCR, one entry per CDR3 protein. The sample comprises about 160,000 distinct CDR3 sequences, 11% of which are singletons, and approximately 13% rests with the top ten. In germline, CDR1 is SQVTM, CDR2 ANQGSEA. The germline V and J ends were trimmed by 8 bases and 9 bases, with 14 bases remaining between them. The CDR3 totals 11 residues. This clonotype was seen many times. Its antigen is unidentified. Broader study findings: Diversity and T-cell counts at one year after transplant derived mostly from new T cells. Reportedly, alpha-beta T cells present about two months post-transplant originated from several hundred expanded clones of graft origin.

The sample here was PBMCs, taken before TCRalphabeta/CD19-depleted stem cell transplant. The origin of this receptor is a boy between 2 and 10 years old with acute myeloid leukemia, due to receive a stem cell transplant. The chain carries TRBV29-1 and TRBJ2-1; D perhaps matches TRBD2 (5 bases). CDR3 coding DNA: TGCAGCCTGCAGGAGGAGCGTGAGCAGTTCTTC. It translates to CSLQEEREQFF.